This T cell receptor (beta chain) was recovered during a study of blood T cell repertoires in COVID-19 (dated by TCRdb to the early 2020s). Study-wide context: Collaborator samples came from the United States, Italy and Spain and covered acute and convalescent phases of COVID-19. The material from the prospective study consisted of cDNA or gDNA derived from T cells, B-cell-depleted T cells, or PBMCs. Subjects who had been exposed to COVID-19, were actively infected with it, or had recovered from it provided the deeply sampled blood TCRbeta repertoires that made up the dataset. A freely available public database, intended as a resource for researchers studying the immune response to SARS-CoV-2, is where the repertoires were released. The samples were drawn from two sources: the first 160 participants of the ongoing ImmuneRACE study, and 1,254 subjects contributed by 6 global collaborators. Nearly every sample came with metadata listing a de-identified subject ID, COVID-19 status, age in years and sex. Where HLA class I and class II types were available, the types were taken from metadata supplied by the sample provider, not from assay-based typing.

The collaborating institutions used their own protocols to collect whole blood in K2EDTA tubes. For TCRbeta analysis, collaborators shipped samples as frozen whole blood, isolated PBMCs, or DNA extracted from either of those sample types. Including the terminal cysteine and phenylalanine, the CDR3 comprises 12 residues. Just CDR3 DNA is preserved here, 36 bases in frame from base 1. The germline V gene (reference sequence) yields GTSNPN for CDR1 and SVGIG for CDR2. V sheds 2 bases and J sheds 6 bases, leaving 11 bases between their ends. The immunoSEQ Assay, a bias-controlled multiplex PCR, was used to amplify TCRbeta CDR3 regions from genomic DNA. The source study handled its data this way. Nucleated cell counts per sample were estimated from amplification of reference gene primers within the assay. To quantify the absolute abundance of each unique TCRbeta CDR3 rearrangement, sequence reads were collapsed and filtered. Productive Simpson clonality was computed per sample as the square root of Simpson's diversity index over productive rearrangements. In its TCRdb copy, this immuneACCESS table keeps in-frame sequences only and misses some clones. Where compared with another copy, unresolved V genes explain less than half of these, and the others have no known cause. V and J calls and clone size follow that table, whereas D and trimming were derived from the DNA. The table for this sample lists about 130,000 clones; roughly 80% of them were counted only once. Approximately 1.8% of the sample goes to the ten largest clones.

This clone was seen a handful of times. What antigen it recognizes has not been identified. There are no base qualities to consult, and no much larger clone falls within one base. Broader findings and caveats from the paper: Clinical and demographic metadata were provided uncurated, with the amount varying by source and participant.

Material: peripheral blood. The sequence joins TRBV30 to TRBJ2-7; the D gene cannot be resolved reliably. This TCR derives from an older man with acute or convalescent COVID-19. The nucleotide sequence is TGTGCCTGGAGTACCAACAGTGGCGAGCAGTACTTC. Its protein reads: CAWSTNSGEQYF.